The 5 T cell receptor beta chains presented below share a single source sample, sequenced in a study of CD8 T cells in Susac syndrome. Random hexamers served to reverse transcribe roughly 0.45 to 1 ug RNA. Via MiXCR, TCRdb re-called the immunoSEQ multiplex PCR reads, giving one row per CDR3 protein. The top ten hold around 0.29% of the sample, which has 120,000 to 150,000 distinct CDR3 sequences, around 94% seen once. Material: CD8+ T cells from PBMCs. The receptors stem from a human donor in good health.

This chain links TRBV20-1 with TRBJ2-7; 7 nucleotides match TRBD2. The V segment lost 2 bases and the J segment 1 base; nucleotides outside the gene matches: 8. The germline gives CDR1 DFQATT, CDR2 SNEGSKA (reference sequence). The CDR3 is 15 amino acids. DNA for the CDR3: TGCAGTGCTAGACCCACGCTAGCGGTTTCCTACGAGCAGTACTTC. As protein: CSARPTLAVSYEQYF.

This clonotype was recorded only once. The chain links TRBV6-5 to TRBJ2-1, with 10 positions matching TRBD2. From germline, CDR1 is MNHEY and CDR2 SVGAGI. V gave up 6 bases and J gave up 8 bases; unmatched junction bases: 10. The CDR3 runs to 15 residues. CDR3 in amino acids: CASRVGGLAVDEQFF. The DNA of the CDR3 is TGTGCCAGCAGGGTGGGAGGACTAGCGGTAGATGAGCAGTTCTTC.

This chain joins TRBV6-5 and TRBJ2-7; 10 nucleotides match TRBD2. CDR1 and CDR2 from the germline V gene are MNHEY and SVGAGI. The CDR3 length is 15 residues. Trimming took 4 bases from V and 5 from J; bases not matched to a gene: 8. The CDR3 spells CASSFTSGMNDEQYF. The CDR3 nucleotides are TGTGCCAGCAGTTTCACTAGCGGGATGAACGACGAGCAGTACTTC.

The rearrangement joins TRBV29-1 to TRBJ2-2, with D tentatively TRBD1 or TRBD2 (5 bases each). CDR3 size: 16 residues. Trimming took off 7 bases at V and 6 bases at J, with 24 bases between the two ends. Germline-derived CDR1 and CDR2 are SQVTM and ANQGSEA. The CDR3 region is CSAEPLERTRAGELFF. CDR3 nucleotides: TGCAGCGCCGAACCCCTAGAGCGGACACGGGCCGGGGAGCTGTTTTTT.

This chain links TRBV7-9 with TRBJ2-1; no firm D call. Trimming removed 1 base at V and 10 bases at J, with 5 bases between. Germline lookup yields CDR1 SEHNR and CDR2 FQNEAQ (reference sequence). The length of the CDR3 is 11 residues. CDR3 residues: CASSLGQEQFF. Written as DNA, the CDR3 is TGTGCCAGCAGCTTAGGCCAGGAGCAGTTCTTC.